The 19 T cell receptor beta chains listed next were all sequenced from one sample in a study of fetal regulatory T cell absence and autoimmunity. TCRdb's copy holds only in-frame clones and misses some; the assay was immunoSEQ multiplex PCR. The table includes approximately 49,000 clones, about four fifths detected once. The sequenced sample consisted of cord blood. These receptor sequences come from a newborn boy with IPEX syndrome.

This clone was recorded only once. The chain joins TRBV9 to TRBJ2-1, with 8 bases that match TRBD1. CDR1 and CDR2 (germline): SGDLS, YYNGEE. V trimming: 2 bases; J trimming: 4 bases; junction bases outside the gene matches: 5. This CDR3 is 15 amino acids long. Written as DNA, the CDR3 is TGTGCCAGCAGCGTTTGGGACAGGAGTTACAATGAGCAGTTCTTC. Translating gives CASSVWDRSYNEQFF.

V and J are TRBV7-9 and TRBJ1-6; tentatively, D is TRBD1 (5 bases). V lost 3 bases and J 11 bases, leaving 14 bases between the germline ends. CDR1 SEHNR and CDR2 FQNEAQ come from the germline V gene (reference sequence). This CDR3 is built from 14 residues. Here the CDR3 DNA reads TGTGCCAGCAGCTTGACAGTTGGGGCGGCACCCCTCCACTTT. It is translated as CASSLTVGAAPLHF.

The chain combines TRBV11-3 with TRBJ2-5; no clear D gene. The germline gives CDR1 SGHNT, CDR2 YENEEA. The CDR3 consists of 13 residues. Between the trimmed V and J ends, which lost 4 bases and 9 bases, there was a span of 15 bases. CDR3 protein: CASSSIQPSAQYF. The CDR3 DNA reads as TGTGCCAGCAGCTCCATCCAGCCATCGGCCCAGTACTTC.

The chain couples TRBV5-1 to TRBJ2-3; TRBD1 matches 10 bases. V shed 4 bases, J shed 1 base, and the junction held 3 bases outside the gene matches. Germline V gives CDR1 SGHRS, CDR2 YFSETQ. The CDR3 is 15 residues long. Written as DNA, the CDR3 is TGCGCCAGCAGCACCGGGACAGGGGGCACAGATACGCAGTATTTT. It yields the protein CASSTGTGGTDTQYF.

The V and J genes are TRBV7-9 and TRBJ1-1, with TRBD1 matching 7 bases. V dropped 3 bases and J dropped 4; count of bases not matched to a gene: 8. The germline V gene encodes CDR1 SEHNR and CDR2 FQNEAQ (reference sequence). The CDR3 totals 15 residues. The CDR3 nucleotides read TGTGCCAGCAGCTTCGTGGGGCAGGGGGGCACTGAAGCTTTCTTT. Amino acid sequence: CASSFVGQGGTEAFF.

The V call is TRBV11-3, the J call TRBJ1-1; 9 nucleotides line up with TRBD1. Germline V CDR1 and CDR2: SGHNT, YENEEA. Germline trimming cut 1 base from V and 0 bases from J; bases unmatched to any gene: 6. The CDR3 covers 17 residues. The CDR3 bases are TGTGCCAGCAGCTTAGGCCGGGACAGGGCCATGAACACTGAAGCTTTCTTT. It is translated as CASSLGRDRAMNTEAFF.

V gene TRBV4-3 combines with J gene TRBJ1-2; D is undetermined. V was clipped by 0 bases and J by 1 base, with 9 bases between them. Germline assignment: CDR1 LGHNA and CDR2 YSLEER. The length of the CDR3 is 15 residues. CDR3 sequence (DNA): TGCGCCAGCAGCCAAGAAGTTTTCAATAACTATGGCTACACCTTC. This encodes CASSQEVFNNYGYTF.

The chain couples TRBV6-5 to TRBJ2-7; 10 nucleotides line up with TRBD2. After removal of 4 bases from V and 8 bases from J, the junction contained 8 bases not matched to a gene. The length of the CDR3 is 14 residues. Germline lookup yields CDR1 MNHEY and CDR2 SVGAGI. The CDR3 sequence: CASSSSGSWLKQYF. The CDR3, as DNA: TGTGCCAGCAGTTCTAGCGGGAGTTGGTTGAAGCAGTACTTC.

This chain links TRBV30 with TRBJ1-2; D unclear. Germline V lookup: CDR1 GTSNPN, CDR2 SVGIG (reference sequence). CDR3 length equals 12 residues. V gave up 0 bases and J gave up 4 bases, with 6 bases separating them. The CDR3 bases are TGTGCCTGGAGTGTTATGTCCTATGGCTACACCTTC. Translated: CAWSVMSYGYTF.

The rearrangement uses TRBV7-9 and TRBJ2-1, with 7 positions matching TRBD1. The germline V gene encodes CDR1 SEHNR and CDR2 FQNEAQ (reference sequence). J was trimmed by 9 bases and V by 3 bases; bases with no gene match: 8. The CDR3 is 14 amino acids. CDR3 DNA sequence: TGTGCCAGCAGCTTCACAGGGGAGAATCGTGAGCAGTTCTTC. It is translated as CASSFTGENREQFF.

V gene TRBV9 combines with J gene TRBJ2-3; possibly TRBD1 for D (7 bases). V shed 4 bases and J shed 2 bases, with 17 bases lying between them. Germline lookup yields CDR1 SGDLS and CDR2 YYNGEE. CDR3 length equals 16 residues. Here the CDR3 DNA reads TGTGCCAGCAGCTTTCTGGCCAGGGGGGACACAGATACGCAGTATTTT. This translates into CASSFLARGDTDTQYF.

The gene calls are TRBV9 and TRBJ2-5; 7 bases map to TRBD2. Germline CDR1 and CDR2: SGDLS and YYNGEE. V was clipped by 0 bases and J by 5 bases; unmatched bases: 10. The CDR3 consists of 16 residues. CDR3 bases: TGTGCCAGCAGCGTAGCCCAAGCGGGGTCTACCGAGACCCAGTACTTC. This gives the protein CASSVAQAGSTETQYF.

The chain couples TRBV7-9 to TRBJ2-6; 9 bases fit TRBD1. The junction had 10 bases not matched to a gene; V was cut back by 3 bases and J by 4 bases. Germline CDR1 is SEHNR and CDR2 is FQNEAQ (reference sequence). The length of the CDR3 is 18 residues. The CDR3 DNA reads TGTGCCAGCAGCTTTACCGGGACAGGGCCACACGGGGCCAACGTCCTGACTTTC. This encodes CASSFTGTGPHGANVLTF.

This clone was detected only a few times. The chain recombines TRBV2 with TRBJ1-1; D perhaps matches TRBD1 (5 bases). CDR1 is SNHLY, CDR2 FYNNEI, per germline. Deletions cut 5 bases from V and 11 bases from J, with 12 bases between. This CDR3 comprises 11 residues. CDR3 amino acids: CASSSGGTAFF. CDR3 coding DNA: TGTGCCAGCAGTTCCGGAGGGACGGCTTTCTTT.

The chain combines TRBV10-3 with TRBJ2-2; 10 bases line up with TRBD2. J was trimmed by 0 bases and V by 3 bases; bases with no gene match: 4. Germline loops: CDR1 ENHRY, CDR2 SYGVKD. The CDR3 runs to 17 residues. The CDR3 loop reads CAISEPGTSANTGELFF. Here the CDR3 DNA reads TGTGCCATCAGTGAACCCGGGACTAGCGCGAACACCGGGGAGCTGTTTTTT.

The gene calls are TRBV13 and TRBJ2-3; D call uncertain. Trimming cost V 5 bases and J 2 bases, with 11 bases left between them. Germline loops: CDR1 PRHDT, CDR2 FYEKMQ (reference sequence). This CDR3 contains 14 residues. CDR3 bases: TGTGCCAGCAGCCCCCCGTCGACCACAGATACGCAGTATTTT. Translation: CASSPPSTTDTQYF.

CDR3 protein: CATRGFNYGYTF. CDR3 sequence (DNA): TGTGCCACCAGGGGGTTCAACTATGGCTACACCTTC. The chain is built from TRBV27 and TRBJ1-2, with 7 bases aligning to TRBD1. Germline-derived CDR1 and CDR2 are MNHEY and SMNVEV (reference sequence). This CDR3 region has 12 residues. With 10 bases clipped from V and 2 bases from J, the junction kept 4 bases outside the gene matches.

The genes are TRBV5-5 and TRBJ2-7, with TRBD2 identical over 11 bases. The CDR3 runs 14 residues. The trim removed 4 bases at V and 3 bases at J, leaving 3 bases unmatched. Germline V gene lookup returns CDR1 SGHKS and CDR2 YYEKEE (reference sequence). The chain's CDR3 is CASSPGTSGYEQYF. In DNA form, the CDR3 reads TGTGCCAGCAGCCCCGGGACTAGCGGCTACGAGCAGTACTTC.

V gene TRBV6-6 combines with J gene TRBJ2-3; 11 nucleotides match TRBD1. CDR1 is MNHNY, CDR2 SVGAGI, per germline (reference sequence). The J segment lost 4 bases and the V segment lost 8 bases, leaving 2 bases of the junction unmatched. There are 13 residues in the CDR3. CDR3 coding DNA: TGTGCCAGCGGGGGACAGGGGGCAGATACGCAGTATTTT. It codes for CASGGQGADTQYF.